The entry below describes one T cell receptor beta chain. Some clones are missing from TCRdb's copy, which holds only in-frame ones; the method was immunoSEQ multiplex PCR. The table lists 73,000 or so clones, about 88% of them singletons. This specimen comes from a study of control samples from healthy donors and cancer patients. Trimming pared 6 bases from V and 4 bases from J, leaving 12 bases between. From germline, CDR1 is SEHNR and CDR2 FQNEAQ (reference sequence). The CDR3 runs to 13 residues. The chain combines TRBV7-9 with TRBJ1-1, with a possible D match to TRBD1 (5 bases). The TCR originated in a woman aged 45-60 years in good health. What was sequenced was blood. The CDR3, as DNA: TGTGCCAGCAGGCCCCCGGGGCTCACTGAAGCTTTCTTT. Protein: CASRPPGLTEAFF.